The 27 T cell receptor beta chains in this list originate from one sample, sequenced in a study of T-cell reconstitution after alpha-beta-depleted transplantation in children. This sample's TCRbeta library carried unique molecular identifier barcodes. A single record per CDR3 protein comes from TCRdb applying MiXCR to the PCR reads. The top ten hold roughly 15% of the sample, which has over 85,000 distinct CDR3 sequences, about 8% seen once. The input for sequencing was PBMCs, taken before TCRalphabeta/CD19-depleted stem cell transplant. The receptors shown here come from a boy between 2 and 10 years old with acute lymphoblastic leukemia, due to receive a stem cell transplant.

There are many counts of this clonotype. CDR3 region: CSARTWHTEAFF. The CDR3 DNA reads as TGCAGTGCTAGGACCTGGCACACTGAAGCTTTCTTT. The chain joins TRBV20-1 to TRBJ1-1, with D unresolved. Germline V lookup: CDR1 DFQATT, CDR2 SNEGSKA (reference sequence). The CDR3 runs to 12 residues. Trimming removed 3 bases from V and 3 bases from J, with 8 bases in between.

Here the CDR3 DNA reads TGTGCCAGCAGTTATGGCCCCCGGGGCTCGGATTCACCCCTCCACTTT. It yields the protein CASSYGPRGSDSPLHF. This chain uses TRBV6-5 with TRBJ1-6; D is perhaps TRBD1 (5 bases). Germline V gene sequence: CDR1 MNHEY, CDR2 SVGAGI. The CDR3 length is 16 residues. V lost 3 bases and J 8 bases, leaving 17 bases between the germline ends.

This clonotype occurred a few times. V is TRBV11-1 and J is TRBJ2-6; 9 bases are a match to TRBD2. This CDR3 has 20 residues. Germline V gene data show CDR1 as SGHAT and CDR2 as FQDESV (reference sequence). The V gene end was trimmed by 4 bases and the J gene end by 2 bases; junction bases not matched to a gene: 15. The CDR3 sequence is CASSSTSGPLGWAGANVLTF. CDR3 DNA sequence: TGTGCCAGCAGCTCCACTAGCGGGCCCCTTGGTTGGGCTGGGGCCAACGTCCTGACTTTC.

This clonotype was recorded at least ten times. The chain is built from TRBV15 and TRBJ1-5; no reliable D call. V was shortened by 3 bases and J by 2 bases, with 5 bases between the two germline ends. Per the germline V gene, CDR1 is LNHNV and CDR2 is YYDKDF (reference sequence). The length of the CDR3 is 13 residues. CDR3 residues: CATSSGGNQPQHF. The CDR3 DNA is TGTGCCACCAGCAGCGGGGGCAATCAGCCCCAGCATTTT.

The chain combines TRBV12-3 or TRBV12-4 with TRBJ2-3; TRBD2 matches at 7 bases. This CDR3 region has 18 residues. This CDR3 reads CTISLAPFSGVITDTQYF. DNA of the CDR3: TGTACCATCAGTTTAGCTCCCTTCAGCGGGGTGATCACAGATACGCAGTATTTT.

There are many counts of this clonotype. The chain links TRBV7-2 to TRBJ2-1, with unresolved D. CDR3 length: 14 amino acids. Germline V gene data show CDR1 as SGHTA and CDR2 as FQGNSA. V was clipped by 5 bases and J by 1 base, with 9 bases between them. The CDR3 DNA reads TGTGCCAGCAGCCCTGACAATTCCTACAATGAGCAGTTCTTC. Amino acid sequence: CASSPDNSYNEQFF.

This clonotype was seen more than once but under ten times. V gene TRBV28 combines with J gene TRBJ2-6, with a possible D match to TRBD2 (5 bases). This CDR3 is 16 amino acids long. CDR1 is MDHEN, CDR2 SYDVKM, per germline. With 6 bases removed from V and 1 base from J, the gap between germline ends came to 13 bases. CDR3 sequence: CASSARGFSGANVLTF. The CDR3 nucleotides are TGTGCCAGCAGCGCGCGAGGGTTTTCTGGGGCCAACGTCCTGACTTTC.

V and J are TRBV6-1 and TRBJ1-1, with a tentative D call TRBD1 (5 bases). Germline CDR1 reads MNHNS; CDR2 reads SASEGT. The V and J ends lost 4 bases and 1 base respectively, with 10 bases between them. This CDR3 has 14 residues. CDR3 protein: CASSARGRNTEAFF. The CDR3, as DNA: TGTGCCAGCAGTGCTCGGGGACGGAACACTGAAGCTTTCTTT.

The gene calls are TRBV27 and TRBJ2-7; a possible D gene is TRBD1 (6 bases). This CDR3 spans 12 amino acids. Germline V gene lookup returns CDR1 MNHEY and CDR2 SMNVEV (reference sequence). V dropped 6 bases and J dropped 5 bases, with 11 bases sitting between them. CDR3: CASRGTGNEQYF. CDR3 nucleotides: TGTGCCAGCAGGGGAACAGGGAACGAGCAGTACTTC.

This clonotype has ten or more counts. The chain employs TRBV12-3 or TRBV12-4 and TRBJ2-5; TRBD1 matches 8 bases. V dropped 6 bases and J dropped 4; count of bases not matched to a gene: 7. CDR3 length equals 14 residues. The CDR3, as DNA: TGTGCCAGCAGGTCACAGGGGGAGCGAGAGACCCAGTACTTC. Encoded protein: CASRSQGERETQYF.

This clonotype was seen at least ten times. The gene calls are TRBV2 and TRBJ2-7, with TRBD1 matching over 9 bases. V trimming: 5 bases; J trimming: 2 bases; junction bases outside the gene matches: 7. CDR3 size: 15 residues. Germline-derived CDR1 and CDR2 are SNHLY and FYNNEI. CDR3 nucleotide sequence: TGTGCCAGCAGTCCCGGGACAGGGTACCCCTACGAGCAGTACTTC. Translating it yields CASSPGTGYPYEQYF.

In its sample, this clonotype was seen a few times. This chain uses TRBV6-5 with TRBJ2-3; D gene unclear. Looked up from germline, CDR1 is MNHEY and CDR2 is SVGAGI. V gave up 2 bases and J gave up 6 bases, with 6 bases separating them. The CDR3 consists of 12 residues. Here the CDR3 DNA reads TGTGCCAGCAGTTACCCAGGTGATACGCAGTATTTT. Its protein is CASSYPGDTQYF.

This clonotype was counted at least ten times. This chain uses TRBV12-3 or TRBV12-4 with TRBJ2-7; D is unclear. This CDR3 spans 14 amino acids. V lost 6 bases to trimming and J lost 2 bases, with 14 bases between them. The CDR3 region has the DNA TGTGCCAGCAGCCTGGCGGCCCCCGCCTACGAGCAGTACTTC. Translated, it gives CASSLAAPAYEQYF.

The rearrangement links TRBV18 to TRBJ2-5; D ambiguous. The CDR3 consists of 12 residues. The V gene lost 2 bases and the J gene lost 5 bases, with 6 bases spanning the gap. CDR1 is KGHSH and CDR2 is LQKENI in the germline V gene. The DNA for the CDR3 is TGTGCCAGCTCACCAGTCGGGGAGACCCAGTACTTC. The encoded protein is CASSPVGETQYF.

This sequence joins TRBV20-1 and TRBJ2-5, with 8 bases matching TRBD2. The length of the CDR3 is 15 residues. V lost 2 bases and J lost 5; bases outside the gene matches: 10. The germline V gene has CDR1 DFQATT and CDR2 SNEGSKA (reference sequence). CDR3 protein: CSARSSGDRLETQYF. CDR3 nucleotides: TGCAGTGCTAGAAGTAGCGGGGATCGGCTGGAGACCCAGTACTTC.

The chain carries TRBV7-2 and TRBJ2-7; the D gene is possibly TRBD1 (5 bases). V lost 2 bases and J 5 bases, leaving 13 bases between the germline ends. This CDR3 region has 14 residues. Germline V gene lookup returns CDR1 SGHTA and CDR2 FQGNSA. This CDR3 reads CASSLRPARDEQYF. As DNA, the CDR3 is TGTGCCAGCAGCTTACGGCCGGCCAGGGACGAGCAGTACTTC.

The rearrangement links TRBV12-3 or TRBV12-4 to TRBJ2-7; D is unclear. This CDR3 region has 12 residues. Trimming left V 6 bases short and J 6 bases short, with 12 bases between. CDR3 sequence reads: CASSPNTVEQYF. The CDR3 coding sequence is TGTGCCAGCAGCCCCAACACGGTCGAGCAGTACTTC.

In this sample, this clonotype turned up many times. V and J are TRBV12-3 or TRBV12-4 and TRBJ2-1, with 9 bases matching TRBD1. The V gene end was trimmed by 7 bases and the J gene end by 7 bases; junction bases not matched to a gene: 8. The CDR3 sequence is 14 residues long. The CDR3 region has the DNA TGTGCCAGCACCGAGATCGGGACAGGGAATGAGCAGTTCTTC. Its translation: CASTEIGTGNEQFF.

This clonotype was seen repeatedly, ten times or more. The chain combines TRBV12-3 or TRBV12-4 with TRBJ2-7; no clear D. CDR3 length equals 11 residues. Trimming took 3 bases from V and 3 from J, leaving 3 bases between them. CDR3 coding DNA: TGTGCCAGCAGTTTCGGCTACGAGCAGTACTTC. Translating gives CASSFGYEQYF.

This clonotype was found a few times. The chain joins TRBV19 to TRBJ2-1; 7 nucleotides agree with TRBD1. V dropped 6 bases and J dropped 1; count of bases not matched to a gene: 9. Germline lookup yields CDR1 LNHDA and CDR2 SQIVND (reference sequence). This CDR3 contains 16 residues. The CDR3 sequence: CASSATGLISYNEQFF. CDR3 nucleotide sequence: TGTGCCAGTAGCGCGACAGGGTTGATTTCCTACAATGAGCAGTTCTTC. Complete variable domain (other parts from reference TRBV19 and TRBJ2-1): DGGITQSPKYLFRKEGQNVTLSCEQNLNHDAMYWYRQDPGQGLRLIYYSQIVNDFQKGDIAEGYSVSREKKESFPLTVTSAQKNPTAFYLCASSATGLISYNEQFFGPGTRLTVL.

As for this clonotype: A much larger clone differs from this one at a single base, so this may be a read error. The chain has TRBV12-3 or TRBV12-4 and TRBJ2-1; 7 bases map to TRBD2. This CDR3 spans 14 amino acids. The junction had 8 bases not matched to a gene; V was cut back by 6 bases and J by 6 bases. For the CDR3, the DNA is TGTGCCAGCAGCCCTCGGGACTACTGCAATGAGCAGTTCTTC. Translated, it gives CASSPRDYCNEQFF.

At least ten counts were recorded for this clonotype. V is TRBV5-6 and J is TRBJ1-1; no clear D. The CDR3 consists of 14 residues. V was shortened by 2 bases and J by 7 bases, with 15 bases between the two germline ends. Germline V gene lookup returns CDR1 SGHDT and CDR2 YYEEEE. CDR3 in amino acids: CASSLTITIREAFF. DNA of the CDR3: TGTGCCAGCAGCTTAACTATCACAATTCGTGAAGCTTTCTTT.

CDR3 protein: CASSLVGAHEQFF. The DNA of the CDR3 is TGTGCCAGCAGCTTAGTGGGGGCGCATGAGCAGTTCTTC. This chain uses TRBV7-2 with TRBJ2-1, with TRBD1 as a possible D gene (6 bases). CDR3 length: 13 residues. The germline gives CDR1 SGHTA, CDR2 FQGNSA. Trimming took off 1 base at V and 8 bases at J, with 9 bases between the two ends. Based on the CDR3 plus reference TRBV7-2 and TRBJ2-1, the full variable domain is GAGVSQSPSNKVTEKGKDVELRCDPISGHTALYWYRQSLGQGLEFLIYFQGNSAPDKSGLPSDRFSAERTGGSVSTLTIQRTQQEDSAVYLCASSLVGAHEQFFGPGTRLTVL.

This clonotype was seen a few times. The DNA of the CDR3 is TGTGCCAGCAGTCCAACGACGGGACGGGGGGAAAAACTGTTTTTT. Its protein is CASSPTTGRGEKLFF. V and J are TRBV27 and TRBJ1-4, with D possibly TRBD1 on 5 matching bases. Germline V gene sequence: CDR1 MNHEY, CDR2 SMNVEV (reference sequence). The CDR3 runs 15 residues. V was trimmed by 5 bases and J by 8 bases, leaving 18 bases between them.

The V gene is TRBV5-4, the J gene TRBJ2-7; D tentatively fits TRBD1 or TRBD2 (5 bases each). The V end lost 4 bases, the J end lost 6 bases, and 14 bases lay between the germline ends. The CDR3 contains 13 residues. Germline CDR1 reads SGHNT; CDR2 reads YYREEE (reference sequence). CDR3 residues: CASSPGRNPEQYF. The CDR3 DNA reads as TGTGCCAGCAGCCCGGGGCGGAATCCCGAGCAGTACTTC.

This clonotype has ten or more counts. This chain joins TRBV5-1 and TRBJ2-7; TRBD2 matches at 9 bases. The CDR3 extends over 16 amino acids. J was trimmed by 0 bases and V by 4 bases; bases with no gene match: 8. Germline lookup yields CDR1 SGHRS and CDR2 YFSETQ. The CDR3 coding sequence is TGCGCCAGCAGCCCCTTAGCGGGGGTGACCTCCTACGAGCAGTACTTC. The encoded protein is CASSPLAGVTSYEQYF.

This clonotype was detected only a few times. This sequence joins TRBV29-1 and TRBJ2-3; 7 bases align to TRBD2. V shed 6 bases, J shed 7 bases, and the junction held 25 bases outside the gene matches. Germline-derived CDR1 and CDR2 are SQVTM and ANQGSEA. The length of the CDR3 is 18 residues. CDR3 protein: CSVGSGVRQRGSLNTQYF. The CDR3 DNA reads as TGCAGCGTCGGTTCTGGTGTGAGGCAGCGGGGTTCTCTGAATACGCAGTATTTT.